The clone carrying this T cell receptor beta chain has just a few counts. Its antigen remains unknown. V was clipped by 5 bases and J by 2 bases, with 14 bases between them. This CDR3 contains 15 residues. Germline V gene sequence: CDR1 SGHTA, CDR2 FQGTGA. The collection from each donor was one heparinised blood draw averaging roughly 0.12 L. Sequenced material consisted of expressed TCRB transcripts (all of the isolated RNA was reverse transcribed). TCRdb's copy holds only in-frame clones and misses some; the assay was immunoSEQ multiplex PCR. There are 200,000 to 250,000 clones in the sample; roughly a tenth occur only once, and 1% to 1.5% lies in the top ten. This sample is drawn from a study of beta chain features in type 1 diabetes. Study outcomes and limitations: In these data, an HLA type influence on TCRB rearrangement remained unresolved.

The genes are TRBV7-3 and TRBJ2-3, with D possibly being TRBD2 (6 bases). The source of this sequence is a man younger than 30 in good health. The sample comprised central memory CD4+ T cells from blood. CDR3 amino acids: CASSGPGLDTDTQYF. The CDR3 DNA reads as TGTGCCAGCAGCGGGCCGGGACTTGACACAGATACGCAGTATTTT.